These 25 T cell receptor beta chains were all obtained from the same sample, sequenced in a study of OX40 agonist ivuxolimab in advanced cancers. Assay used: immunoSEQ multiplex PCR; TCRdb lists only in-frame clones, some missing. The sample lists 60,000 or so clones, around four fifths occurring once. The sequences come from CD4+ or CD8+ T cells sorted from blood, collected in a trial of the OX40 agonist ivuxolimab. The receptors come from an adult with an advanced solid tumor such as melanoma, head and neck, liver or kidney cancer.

For the CDR3, the DNA is TGTGCCAGCAGCTTTACAGATACGCAGTATTTT. Its translation: CASSFTDTQYF. The chain uses TRBV7-2 and TRBJ2-3; no definite D call. Germline CDR1 is SGHTA and CDR2 is FQGNSA. V lost 3 bases, J lost 3 bases, and 1 base lay in between. This CDR3 contains 11 residues.

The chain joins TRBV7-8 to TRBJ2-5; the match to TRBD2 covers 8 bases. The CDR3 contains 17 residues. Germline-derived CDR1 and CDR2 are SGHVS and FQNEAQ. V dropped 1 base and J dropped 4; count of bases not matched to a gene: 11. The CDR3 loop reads CASSLGGASGSLETQYF. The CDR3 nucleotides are TGTGCCAGCAGCTTAGGGGGGGCCAGCGGGAGTTTAGAGACCCAGTACTTC.

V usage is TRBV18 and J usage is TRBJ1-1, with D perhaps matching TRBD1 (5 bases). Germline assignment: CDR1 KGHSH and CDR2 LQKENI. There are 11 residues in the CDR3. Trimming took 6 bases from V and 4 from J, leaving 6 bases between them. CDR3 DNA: TGTGCCAGCTCGGGGGGCACTGAAGCTTTCTTT. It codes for CASSGGTEAFF.

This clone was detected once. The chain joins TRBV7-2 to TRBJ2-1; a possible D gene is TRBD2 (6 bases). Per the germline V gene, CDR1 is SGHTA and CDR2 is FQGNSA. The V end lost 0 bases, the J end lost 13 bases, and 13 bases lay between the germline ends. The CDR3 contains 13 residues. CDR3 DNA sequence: TGTGCCAGCAGCTTAGCGCGGGGAAGGGAACAGTTCTTC. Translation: CASSLARGREQFF.

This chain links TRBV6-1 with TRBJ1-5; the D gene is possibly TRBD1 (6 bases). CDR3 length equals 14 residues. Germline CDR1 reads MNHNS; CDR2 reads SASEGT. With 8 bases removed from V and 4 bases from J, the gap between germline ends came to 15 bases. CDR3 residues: CASRSGALNQPQHF. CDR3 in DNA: TGTGCCAGCCGTTCAGGGGCACTTAATCAGCCCCAGCATTTT.

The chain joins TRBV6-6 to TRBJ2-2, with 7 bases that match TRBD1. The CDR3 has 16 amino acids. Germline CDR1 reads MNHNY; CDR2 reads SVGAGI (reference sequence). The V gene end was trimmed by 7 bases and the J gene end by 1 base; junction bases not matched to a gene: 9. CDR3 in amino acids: CASTDFRDRNTGELFF. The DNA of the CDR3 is TGTGCCAGCACCGACTTCCGGGACAGGAACACCGGGGAGCTGTTTTTT.

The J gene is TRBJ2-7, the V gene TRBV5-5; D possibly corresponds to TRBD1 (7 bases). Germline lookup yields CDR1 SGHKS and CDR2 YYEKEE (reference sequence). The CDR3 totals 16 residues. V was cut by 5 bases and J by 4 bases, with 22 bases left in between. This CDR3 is CASSLGRGRSLYEQYF. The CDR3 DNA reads TGTGCCAGCAGTTTAGGCAGGGGGAGGTCATTGTACGAGCAGTACTTC.

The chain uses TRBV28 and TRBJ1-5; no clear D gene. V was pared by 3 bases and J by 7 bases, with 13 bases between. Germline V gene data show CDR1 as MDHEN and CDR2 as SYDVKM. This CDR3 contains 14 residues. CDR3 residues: CASSFSVFQQPQHF. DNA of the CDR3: TGTGCCAGCAGTTTCAGTGTGTTCCAGCAGCCCCAGCATTTT. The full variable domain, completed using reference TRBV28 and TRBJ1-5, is DVKVTQSSRYLVKRTGEKVFLECVQDMDHENMFWYRQDPGLGLRLIYFSYDVKMKEKGDIPEGYSVSREKKERFSLILESASTNQTSMYLCASSFSVFQQPQHFGDGTRLSIL.

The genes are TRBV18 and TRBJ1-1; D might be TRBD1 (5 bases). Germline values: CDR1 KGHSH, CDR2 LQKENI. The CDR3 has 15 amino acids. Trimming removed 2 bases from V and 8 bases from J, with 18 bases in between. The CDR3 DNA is TGTGCCAGCTCACCAGGCAGGGCAAGACGGACCGAAGCTTTCTTT. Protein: CASSPGRARRTEAFF.

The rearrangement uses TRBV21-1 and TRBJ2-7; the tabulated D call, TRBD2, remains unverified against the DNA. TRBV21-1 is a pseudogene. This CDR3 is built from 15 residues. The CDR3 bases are TGTGCCAGCAGCATAAAGAAGCGGGAGATCGACGAGCAGTACTTC. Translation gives CASSIKKREIDEQYF.

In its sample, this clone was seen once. The CDR3 is CASSQTTGGLNTGELFF. The DNA of the CDR3 is TGTGCCAGCAGCCAAACCACAGGGGGCTTGAACACCGGGGAGCTGTTTTTT. V gene TRBV4-2 combines with J gene TRBJ2-2, with 9 bases that match TRBD1. J was trimmed by 1 base and V by 2 bases; bases with no gene match: 5. This CDR3 spans 17 amino acids. The germline gives CDR1 LGHNA, CDR2 YNFKEQ.

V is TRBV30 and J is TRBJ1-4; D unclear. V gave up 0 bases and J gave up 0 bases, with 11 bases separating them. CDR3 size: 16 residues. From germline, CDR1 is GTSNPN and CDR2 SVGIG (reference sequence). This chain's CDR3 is CAWSVLGGATNEKLFF. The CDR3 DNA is TGTGCCTGGAGTGTACTAGGCGGAGCAACTAATGAAAAACTGTTTTTT. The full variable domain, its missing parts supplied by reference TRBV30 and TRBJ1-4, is SQTIHQWPATLVQPVGSPLSLECTVEGTSNPNLYWYRQAAGRGLQLLFYSVGIGQISSEVPQNLSASRPQDRQFILSSKKLLLSDSGFYLCAWSVLGGATNEKLFFGSGTQLSVL.

CDR3 amino acids: CAWSLGTGTAYEQYF. The CDR3 region has the DNA TGTGCCTGGAGTCTCGGGACAGGGACCGCCTACGAGCAGTACTTC. The gene calls are TRBV30 and TRBJ2-7, with 9 bases fitting TRBD1. Trimming removed 2 bases from V and 2 bases from J; junction bases left unmatched: 7. Germline V lookup: CDR1 GTSNPN, CDR2 SVGIG (reference sequence). CDR3 size: 15 residues.

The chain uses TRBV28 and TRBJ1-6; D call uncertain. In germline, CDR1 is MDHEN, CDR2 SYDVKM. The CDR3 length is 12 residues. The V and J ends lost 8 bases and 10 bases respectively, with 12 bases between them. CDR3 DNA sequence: TGTGCCAGCCAAGTTCGTGACTCACCCCTCCACTTT. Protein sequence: CASQVRDSPLHF.

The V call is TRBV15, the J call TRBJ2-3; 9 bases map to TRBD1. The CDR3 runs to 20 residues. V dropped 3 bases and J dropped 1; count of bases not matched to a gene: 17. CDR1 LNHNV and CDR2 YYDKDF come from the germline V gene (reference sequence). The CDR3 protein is CATSSPVAWTGEIGTDTQYF. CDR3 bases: TGTGCCACCAGCAGCCCCGTTGCCTGGACAGGGGAAATTGGCACAGATACGCAGTATTTT. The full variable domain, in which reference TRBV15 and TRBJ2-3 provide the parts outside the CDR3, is DAMVIQNPRYQVTQFGKPVTLSCSQTLNHNVMYWYQQKSSQAPKLLFHYYDKDFNNEADTPDNFQSRRPNTSFCFLDIRSPGLGDTAMYLCATSSPVAWTGEIGTDTQYFGPGTRLTVL.

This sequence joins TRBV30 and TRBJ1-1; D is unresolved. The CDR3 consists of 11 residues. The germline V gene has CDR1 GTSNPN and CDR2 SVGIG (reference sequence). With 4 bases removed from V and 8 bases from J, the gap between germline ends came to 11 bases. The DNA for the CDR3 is TGTGCCTGGACCCCCGTGCGGGAAGCTTTCTTT. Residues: CAWTPVREAFF.

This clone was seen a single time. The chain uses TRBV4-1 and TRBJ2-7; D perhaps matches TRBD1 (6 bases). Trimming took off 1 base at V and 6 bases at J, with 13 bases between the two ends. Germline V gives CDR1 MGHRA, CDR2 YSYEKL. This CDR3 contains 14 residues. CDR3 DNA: TGCGCCAGCAGCCAAGGAGGGGGTGATCCCGAGCAGTACTTC. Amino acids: CASSQGGGDPEQYF.

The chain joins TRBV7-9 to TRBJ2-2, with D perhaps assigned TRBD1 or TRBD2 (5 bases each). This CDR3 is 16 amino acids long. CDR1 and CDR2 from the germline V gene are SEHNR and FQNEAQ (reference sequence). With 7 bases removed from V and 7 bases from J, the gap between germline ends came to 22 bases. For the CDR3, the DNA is TGTGCCAGCACCCCTTGGGGGAACCCCCGGGACGGGGAGCTGTTTTTT. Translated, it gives CASTPWGNPRDGELFF.

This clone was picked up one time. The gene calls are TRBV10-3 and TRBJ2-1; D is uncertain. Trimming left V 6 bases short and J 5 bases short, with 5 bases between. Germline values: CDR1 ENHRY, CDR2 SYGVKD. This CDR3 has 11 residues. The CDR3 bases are TGTGCCATCAGGAAAAACAATGAGCAGTTCTTC. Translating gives CAIRKNNEQFF.

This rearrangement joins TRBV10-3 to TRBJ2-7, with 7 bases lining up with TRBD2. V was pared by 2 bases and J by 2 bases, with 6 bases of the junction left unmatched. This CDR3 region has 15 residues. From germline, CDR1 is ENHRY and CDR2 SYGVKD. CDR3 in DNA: TGTGCCATCAGTGAGCAAGCGGGACGGACCTACGAGCAGTACTTC. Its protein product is CAISEQAGRTYEQYF.

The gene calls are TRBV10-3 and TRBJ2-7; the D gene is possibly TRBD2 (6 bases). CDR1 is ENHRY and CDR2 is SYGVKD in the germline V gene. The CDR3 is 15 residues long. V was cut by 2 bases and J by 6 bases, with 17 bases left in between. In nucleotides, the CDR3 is TGTGCCATCAGTGAGACCGATGGGGGGACTCGCGAGCAGTACTTC. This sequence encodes CAISETDGGTREQYF.

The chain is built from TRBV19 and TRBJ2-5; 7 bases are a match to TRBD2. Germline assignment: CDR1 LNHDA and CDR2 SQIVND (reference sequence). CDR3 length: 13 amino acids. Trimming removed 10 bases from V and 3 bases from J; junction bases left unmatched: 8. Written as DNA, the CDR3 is TGTGCCATTCGAGGGGCGGGAGAAGAGACCCAGTACTTC. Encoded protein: CAIRGAGEETQYF.

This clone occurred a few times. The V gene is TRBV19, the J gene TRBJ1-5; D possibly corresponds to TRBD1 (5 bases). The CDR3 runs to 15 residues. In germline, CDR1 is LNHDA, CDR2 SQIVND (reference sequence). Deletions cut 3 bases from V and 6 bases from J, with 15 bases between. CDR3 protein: CASSIGAGSFQPQHF. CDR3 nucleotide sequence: TGTGCCAGTAGTATTGGGGCAGGGAGCTTTCAGCCCCAGCATTTT.

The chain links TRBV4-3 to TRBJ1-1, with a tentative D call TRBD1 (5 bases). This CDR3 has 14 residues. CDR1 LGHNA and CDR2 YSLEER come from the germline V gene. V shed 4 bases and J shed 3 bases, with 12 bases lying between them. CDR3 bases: TGCGCCAGCAGCCCATTCGGGACGGACACTGAAGCTTTCTTT. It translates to CASSPFGTDTEAFF.

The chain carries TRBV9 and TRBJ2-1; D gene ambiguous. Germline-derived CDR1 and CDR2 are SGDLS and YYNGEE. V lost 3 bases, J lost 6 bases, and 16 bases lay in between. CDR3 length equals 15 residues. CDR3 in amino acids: CASSEIHLLGNEQFF. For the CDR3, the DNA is TGTGCCAGCAGCGAGATCCACCTATTAGGCAATGAGCAGTTCTTC.